Presented here are 14 T cell receptor beta chains from one specimen sequenced in a study of cytomegalovirus exposure and HLA in healthy donors. It was with 60 Vbeta and 13 Jbeta primers that the PCR ran. TCRdb keeps only in-frame clones here, not all; method: immunoSEQ multiplex PCR. The sample has around 160,000 clones, around 83% seen once. Sequenced input: PBMCs. The source of these receptors is a male donor in good health and CMV-seropositive.

The chain employs TRBV7-2 and TRBJ2-6, with a weak D call TRBD2 (5 bases). CDR1 SGHTA and CDR2 FQGNSA come from the germline V gene. The length of the CDR3 is 15 residues. V lost 4 bases and J lost 4, with 11 bases in between. CDR3 coding DNA: TGTGCCAGCAGCTGGGGAGCGGCGGGGGCCAACGTCCTGACTTTC. This translates into CASSWGAAGANVLTF. The full variable domain, in which reference TRBV7-2 and TRBJ2-6 provide the parts outside the CDR3, is GAGVSQSPSNKVTEKGKDVELRCDPISGHTALYWYRQSLGQGLEFLIYFQGNSAPDKSGLPSDRFSAERTGGSVSTLTIQRTQQEDSAVYLCASSWGAAGANVLTFGAGSRLTVL.

CDR3 in DNA: TGTGCCAGCAGGCCACTAGCGGGCTCCTACAATGAGCAGTTCTTC. Translation: CASRPLAGSYNEQFF. V gene TRBV11-2 combines with J gene TRBJ2-1; 9 nucleotides agree with TRBD2. The junction had 3 bases not matched to a gene; V was cut back by 6 bases and J by 0 bases. The V gene's germline CDR1 is SGHAT and CDR2 FQNNGV. The CDR3 consists of 15 residues.

This chain links TRBV4-1 with TRBJ1-1; D is uncertain. Trimming took off 1 base at V and 4 bases at J, with 16 bases between the two ends. Germline CDR1 MGHRA, CDR2 YSYEKL. The CDR3 is 16 residues long. In DNA, the CDR3 is TGCGCCAGCAGCCAAGGGTTAAGGGAGGTCGGCACTGAAGCTTTCTTT. Translating gives CASSQGLREVGTEAFF.

The chain couples TRBV28 to TRBJ1-5, with 7 bases fitting TRBD1. The length of the CDR3 is 17 residues. Trimming removed 3 bases from V and 0 bases from J; junction bases left unmatched: 8. CDR1 MDHEN and CDR2 SYDVKM come from the germline V gene. The DNA for the CDR3 is TGTGCCAGCAGTTTCAGACAGGGTTTTAATAGCAATCAGCCCCAGCATTTT. Its translation: CASSFRQGFNSNQPQHF.

The chain employs TRBV7-6 and TRBJ1-2, with a tentative D call TRBD1 (5 bases). Germline loops: CDR1 SGHVS, CDR2 FNYEAQ. V was clipped by 1 base and J by 7 bases, with 16 bases between them. The CDR3 has 15 amino acids. Here the CDR3 DNA reads TGTGCCAGCAGCTTAGACAGCAGGGCCAATGGTGGCTACACCTTC. It encodes CASSLDSRANGGYTF.

The chain recombines TRBV19 with TRBJ1-2; D is perhaps TRBD1 (5 bases). Germline V gives CDR1 LNHDA, CDR2 SQIVND (reference sequence). This CDR3 has 15 amino acids. V lost 6 bases, J lost 6 bases, and 20 bases lay in between. The CDR3 loop is CASRIGRVGADGYTF. CDR3 nucleotide sequence: TGTGCCAGTAGGATCGGCAGGGTAGGGGCGGATGGCTACACCTTC.

This chain joins TRBV21-1 and TRBJ2-3; the table calls TRBD2, which could not be checked here. TRBV21-1 is labeled a pseudogene. The CDR3 has 16 residues. CDR3 loop: CASSKARGGVTDTQYF. As DNA, the CDR3 is TGTGCCAGCAGCAAAGCTCGGGGCGGGGTCACAGATACGCAGTATTTT.

The rearrangement links TRBV10-3 to TRBJ2-7; 9 bases line up with TRBD2. There are 15 residues in the CDR3. CDR1 is ENHRY and CDR2 is SYGVKD in the germline V gene. V shed 2 bases, J shed 5 bases, and the junction held 7 bases outside the gene matches. CDR3 in DNA: TGTGCCATCAGTGAGGGGCTAGCGGGAAGGAACGAGCAGTACTTC. It encodes CAISEGLAGRNEQYF.

The V and J genes are TRBV11-2 and TRBJ1-3; no clear D. In germline, CDR1 is SGHAT, CDR2 FQNNGV. This CDR3 is 15 amino acids long. The V end lost 2 bases, the J end lost 3 bases, and 11 bases lay between the germline ends. CDR3 DNA sequence: TGTGCCAGCAGCTTATGGCAGAATGTTGGAAACACCATATATTTT. This codes for CASSLWQNVGNTIYF.

The chain has TRBV9 and TRBJ1-1; 9 bases map to TRBD1. With V trimmed by 0 bases and J by 6 bases, 3 bases remained unmatched. Germline assignment: CDR1 SGDLS and CDR2 YYNGEE. The CDR3 is 14 residues long. CDR3 sequence: CASSVVQGASEAFF. The CDR3 DNA reads TGTGCCAGCAGCGTAGTACAGGGGGCTTCTGAAGCTTTCTTT.

This chain uses TRBV4-1 with TRBJ2-5; D not resolved. Between the trimmed V and J ends, which lost 3 bases and 5 bases, there was a span of 7 bases. Germline values: CDR1 MGHRA, CDR2 YSYEKL. The CDR3 consists of 12 residues. DNA for the CDR3: TGCGCCAGCAGCCATATTGAGGAGACCCAGTACTTC. As protein: CASSHIEETQYF.

The rearrangement links TRBV21-1 to TRBJ2-7; TRBD1, as called in the table, went unchecked against the DNA. TRBV21-1 is tagged as a pseudogene. The CDR3 sequence is 14 residues long. CDR3 DNA: TGTGCCAGCAGCCCCCACCCAGGGCACAACGAGCAGTACTTC. Protein sequence: CASSPHPGHNEQYF.

This clone was detected once. V usage is TRBV9 and J usage is TRBJ2-7, with D possibly TRBD2 on 7 matching bases. CDR1 is SGDLS, CDR2 YYNGEE, per germline. This CDR3 contains 16 residues. V lost 4 bases, J lost 0 bases, and 17 bases lay in between. This CDR3 is CASSQRGGGPSYEQYF. The CDR3 nucleotides read TGTGCCAGCAGCCAACGCGGGGGCGGGCCCTCCTACGAGCAGTACTTC.

The rearrangement links TRBV28 to TRBJ1-3; 7 bases are a match to TRBD1. V lost 11 bases and J lost 1; bases outside the gene matches: 17. CDR3 length: 17 amino acids. Germline values: CDR1 MDHEN, CDR2 SYDVKM. CDR3 nucleotides: TGTGCCGTAAACAGGGGAGGTTCTAAAAATTCTGGAAACACCATATATTTT. Translated, it gives CAVNRGGSKNSGNTIYF.